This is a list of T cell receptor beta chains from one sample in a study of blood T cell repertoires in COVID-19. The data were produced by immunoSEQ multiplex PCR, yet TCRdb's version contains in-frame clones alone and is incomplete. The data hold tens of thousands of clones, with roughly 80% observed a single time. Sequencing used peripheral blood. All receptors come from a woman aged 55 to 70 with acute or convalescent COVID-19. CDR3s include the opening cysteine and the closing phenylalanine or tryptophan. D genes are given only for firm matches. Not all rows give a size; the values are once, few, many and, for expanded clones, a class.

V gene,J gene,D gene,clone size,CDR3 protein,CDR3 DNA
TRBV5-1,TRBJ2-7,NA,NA,CASRDSSYEQYF,TGCGCCAGCAGGGACAGCTCCTACGAGCAGTACTTC
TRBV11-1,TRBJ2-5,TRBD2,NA,CASSRGTSGGDPYF,TGTGCCAGCAGCCGCGGGACTAGCGGGGGGGACCCTTACTTC
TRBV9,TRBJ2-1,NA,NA,CASTPSWANNEQFF,TGTGCCAGCACCCCCTCTTGGGCCAACAATGAGCAGTTCTTC
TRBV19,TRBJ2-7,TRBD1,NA,CAALRDRSSYEQYF,TGTGCCGCTCTACGGGACAGGAGCTCCTACGAGCAGTACTTC
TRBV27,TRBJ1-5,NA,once,CASSLTMGGSQPQHF,TGTGCCAGCAGTTTAACCATGGGGGGGAGTCAGCCCCAGCATTTT
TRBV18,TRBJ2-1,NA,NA,CASSRLEHNEQFF,TGTGCCAGCTCAAGGCTAGAGCACAATGAGCAGTTCTTC
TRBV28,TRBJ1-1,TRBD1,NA,CASKLRQGADTEAFF,TGTGCCAGCAAGCTAAGGCAGGGGGCTGACACTGAAGCTTTCTTT
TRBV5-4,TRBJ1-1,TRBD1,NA,CASSSQGEGAEAFF,TGTGCCAGCAGCTCCCAGGGGGAAGGCGCTGAAGCTTTCTTT
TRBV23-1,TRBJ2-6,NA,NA,CASSPPTQLLSGANVLTF,TGCGCCAGCAGTCCGCCGACACAGCTACTCTCTGGGGCCAACGTCCTGACTTTC
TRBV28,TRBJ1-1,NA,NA,CASTSLKTGRGTEAFF,TGTGCCAGCACCTCCCTCAAGACAGGTCGGGGCACTGAAGCTTTCTTT
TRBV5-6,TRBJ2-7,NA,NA,CASSLRPAEGSYEQYF,TGTGCCAGCAGCTTGAGACCAGCCGAGGGATCCTACGAGCAGTACTTC
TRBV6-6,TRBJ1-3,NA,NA,CASSYAGSGNTIYF,TGTGCCAGCAGTTACGCCGGCTCTGGAAACACCATATATTTT
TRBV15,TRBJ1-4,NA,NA,CATSRAGGTNEKLFF,TGTGCCACCAGCAGGGCCGGGGGAACTAATGAAAAACTGTTTTTT
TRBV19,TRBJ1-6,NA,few,CASSIPFSPLHF,TGTGCCAGTAGTATCCCCTTCTCACCCCTCCACTTT
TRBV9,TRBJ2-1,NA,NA,CASSGTGIRNEQFF,TGTGCCAGCAGCGGGACTGGAATCCGTAATGAGCAGTTCTTC
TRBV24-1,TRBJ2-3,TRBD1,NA,CATSGTGGGTDTQYF,TGTGCCACCAGTGGGACAGGTGGAGGCACAGATACGCAGTATTTT
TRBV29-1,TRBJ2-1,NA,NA,CSGSRVNEQFF,TGCAGCGGTTCCAGGGTAAATGAGCAGTTCTTC